This T cell receptor (beta chain) was obtained from a study of blood T cell repertoires in COVID-19. Study-wide context: Sample material is recorded as cDNA or gDNA derived from T cells, B-cell-depleted T cells, or PBMCs.

Seattle's enrolled individuals joined amid active infection and were then monitored longitudinally. V was cut by 0 bases and J by 4 bases, with 5 bases left in between. Looked up from germline, CDR1 is SGHDT and CDR2 is YYEEEE. CDR3 size: 12 residues. This clone appeared once. Libraries were prepared by immunoSEQ multiplex PCR; TCRdb keeps only in-frame clonotypes and omits some of them. The sample records 250,000 or so clones, nearly 90% being singletons. The chain couples TRBV5-6 to TRBJ2-7; D call uncertain. The clonotype was recovered from a woman aged 60 to 75 with COVID-19, enrolled during active disease. Sequencing was performed on peripheral blood. The CDR3 DNA reads TGTGCCAGCAGCTTGGCCAGTTACGAGCAGTACTTC. It codes for CASSLASYEQYF.